The 29 T cell receptor beta chains reported below all come from one sample, sequenced in a study of blood T cell repertoires in COVID-19. TCRdb keeps only in-frame clones here, not all; method: immunoSEQ multiplex PCR. The sample holds about 140,000 clones, almost 85% seen once. The sequenced sample was PBMCs or T cells enriched from blood (not recorded which). Source of these receptors: a woman in her forties or fifties with acute COVID-19.

The CDR3 here is CASSLLVGQGLAQELFF. CDR3 DNA sequence: TGTGCCAGCAGCTTGTTGGTGGGACAGGGGCTCGCTCAGGAGCTGTTTTTT. The rearrangement links TRBV5-8 to TRBJ2-2; 10 positions agree with TRBD1. The germline V gene has CDR1 SGHTS and CDR2 YDEGEE. The CDR3 loop spans 17 amino acids. V lost 1 base to trimming and J lost 10 bases; unmatched junction nucleotides: 13.

The chain has TRBV6-5 and TRBJ1-4; 8 bases line up with TRBD1. This CDR3 has 15 amino acids. The germline V gene has CDR1 MNHEY and CDR2 SVGAGI. V was clipped by 6 bases and J by 6 bases; unmatched bases: 9. CDR3: CASSMQTGGDEKLFF. In DNA, the CDR3 is TGTGCCAGCAGCATGCAAACAGGGGGTGATGAAAAACTGTTTTTT.

This chain joins TRBV19 and TRBJ2-7; 11 bases are shared with TRBD1. The V and J ends lost 4 bases and 6 bases, in that order; junction bases with no gene match: 8. This CDR3 is built from 15 residues. The germline V gene has CDR1 LNHDA and CDR2 SQIVND (reference sequence). CDR3 nucleotide sequence: TGTGCCAGTAGTAGACCGGGACAGGGGGTGACCGAGCAGTACTTC. Translating gives CASSRPGQGVTEQYF. The whole variable domain, filled in from reference TRBV19 and TRBJ2-7, reads DGGITQSPKYLFRKEGQNVTLSCEQNLNHDAMYWYRQDPGQGLRLIYYSQIVNDFQKGDIAEGYSVSREKKESFPLTVTSAQKNPTAFYLCASSRPGQGVTEQYFGPGTRLTVT.

The chain carries TRBV4-1 and TRBJ2-3, with a weak D call TRBD1 (6 bases). Germline lookup yields CDR1 MGHRA and CDR2 YSYEKL. The CDR3 length is 15 residues. V was pared by 0 bases and J by 5 bases, with 12 bases between. Written as DNA, the CDR3 is TGCGCCAGCAGCCAAGATGGGGGCCAGGTAGATACGCAGTATTTT. Encoded protein: CASSQDGGQVDTQYF.

V gene TRBV24-1 combines with J gene TRBJ2-3; 10 bases agree with TRBD1. V lost 9 bases, J lost 2 bases, and 1 base stayed unmatched. The CDR3 totals 13 residues. The germline V gene encodes CDR1 KGHDR and CDR2 SFDVKD. In DNA form, the CDR3 reads TGTGCCACCGGGACAGGGGCCACAGATACGCAGTATTTT. Encoded protein: CATGTGATDTQYF.

This sequence joins TRBV21-1 and TRBJ1-2. TRBV21-1 represents a pseudogene. The CDR3 consists of 16 residues. The CDR3 loop is CASSTGEGQNKYGYTF. DNA for the CDR3: TGTGCCAGCAGCACGGGGGAGGGACAAAACAAATATGGCTACACCTTC.

V gene TRBV27 combines with J gene TRBJ1-4; 8 positions agree with TRBD1. From germline, CDR1 is MNHEY and CDR2 SMNVEV (reference sequence). This CDR3 has 18 residues. V lost 2 bases, J lost 0 bases, and 8 bases stayed unmatched. The CDR3 region has the DNA TGTGCCAGCAGTTTAGCCGGGACAGGAGTTGCAACTAATGAAAAACTGTTTTTT. This codes for CASSLAGTGVATNEKLFF. The variable domain in full, completed from reference TRBV27 and TRBJ1-4, reads EAQVTQNPRYLITVTGKKLTVTCSQNMNHEYMSWYRQDPGLGLRQIYYSMNVEVTDKGDVPEGYKVSRKEKRNFPLILESPSPNQTSLYFCASSLAGTGVATNEKLFFGSGTQLSVL.

The V call is TRBV27, the J call TRBJ1-2, with a weak D call TRBD1 (6 bases). The germline gives CDR1 MNHEY, CDR2 SMNVEV (reference sequence). V dropped 7 bases and J dropped 2 bases, with 14 bases sitting between them. This CDR3 spans 14 amino acids. Here the CDR3 reads CASTRGGGNYGYTF. CDR3 nucleotides: TGTGCCAGCACCCGAGGGGGAGGGAACTATGGCTACACCTTC.

The chain links TRBV7-8 to TRBJ2-7; 11 bases line up with TRBD2. Germline V gives CDR1 SGHVS, CDR2 FQNEAQ. The CDR3 has 18 amino acids. The ends lost 2 bases at V and 2 bases at J; junction bases unmatched: 11. The CDR3 nucleotides are TGTGCCAGCAGCTTACCCCCCGGGCTAGCGGGAGGTGCCTACGAGCAGTACTTC. As protein: CASSLPPGLAGGAYEQYF.

This chain connects TRBV30 to TRBJ1-5; TRBD1 might be the D (5 bases). The V and J ends lost 5 bases and 5 bases respectively, with 13 bases between them. CDR3 length equals 13 residues. CDR1 is GTSNPN and CDR2 is SVGIG in the germline V gene (reference sequence). As DNA, the CDR3 is TGTGCCTGGTCTGGGGGGGTACATCAGCCCCAGCATTTT. Translation gives CAWSGGVHQPQHF.

The CDR3 loop reads CASQMVLGRGNTIYF. CDR3 nucleotides: TGTGCCAGCCAGATGGTCTTGGGGAGGGGAAACACCATATATTTT. The chain couples TRBV7-2 to TRBJ1-3; D is unclear. Trimming left V 8 bases short and J 4 bases short, with 18 bases between. CDR3 length: 15 amino acids. The germline V gene encodes CDR1 SGHTA and CDR2 FQGNSA.

The chain has TRBV12-5 and TRBJ2-1; 8 bases match TRBD2. The CDR3 has 16 residues. Germline CDR1 is LGHNT and CDR2 is FRNRAP. The junction had 6 bases not matched to a gene; V was cut back by 5 bases and J by 0 bases. CDR3 bases: TGTGCTAGTGGTCGCCTAGCGGGCAGCTCCTACAATGAGCAGTTCTTC. It specifies CASGRLAGSSYNEQFF.

The chain employs TRBV7-9 and TRBJ1-1; TRBD1 matches at 9 bases. This CDR3 has 15 amino acids. The trim removed 5 bases at V and 4 bases at J, leaving 8 bases unmatched. Germline-derived CDR1 and CDR2 are SEHNR and FQNEAQ (reference sequence). The DNA of the CDR3 is TGTGCCAGCAGCAAACAGGACAGGGGAAGCACTGAAGCTTTCTTT. It specifies CASSKQDRGSTEAFF.

This clone was counted a single time. The V and J genes are TRBV18 and TRBJ2-4; TRBD1 matches 9 bases. Germline loops: CDR1 KGHSH, CDR2 LQKENI. V was clipped by 1 base and J by 5 bases; unmatched bases: 12. This CDR3 contains 18 residues. The DNA of the CDR3 is TGTGCCAGCTCACCACTCGCACACAGGGGGCGTCAGCAAAACATTCAGTACTTC. Amino acids: CASSPLAHRGRQQNIQYF.

The CDR3 sequence is CASSPGLTSGLAKNIQYF. CDR3 sequence (DNA): TGTGCCAGCAGCCCAGGGTTGACTAGCGGCCTAGCCAAAAACATTCAGTACTTC. The chain carries TRBV14 and TRBJ2-4, with 9 bases identical to TRBD2. The V gene end was trimmed by 4 bases and the J gene end by 0 bases; junction bases not matched to a gene: 10. Germline CDR1 SGHDN, CDR2 FVKESK. The CDR3 has 18 residues.

This chain links TRBV19 with TRBJ1-1; 11 bases line up with TRBD1. From germline, CDR1 is LNHDA and CDR2 SQIVND (reference sequence). This CDR3 spans 15 amino acids. J lost 1 base, V lost 3 bases, and 1 base had no gene match. The DNA for the CDR3 is TGTGCCAGTAGTATCGGGACAGGGGGGAACACTGAAGCTTTCTTT. Its protein is CASSIGTGGNTEAFF.

The chain links TRBV5-6 to TRBJ1-6; 8 nucleotides align to TRBD1. CDR1 is SGHDT and CDR2 is YYEEEE in the germline V gene. The V gene end was trimmed by 0 bases and the J gene end by 14 bases; junction bases not matched to a gene: 7. There are 14 residues in the CDR3. The DNA of the CDR3 is TGTGCCAGCAGCTTGGTGGGGGCAGGGGGCGCCCTCCACTTT. Protein sequence: CASSLVGAGGALHF.

This clone occurred once. The chain couples TRBV7-9 to TRBJ1-5; D is unclear. CDR3 length: 15 amino acids. V was cut by 5 bases and J by 1 base, with 12 bases left in between. From germline, CDR1 is SEHNR and CDR2 FQNEAQ (reference sequence). CDR3 sequence: CASSQSGRSNQPQHF. CDR3 nucleotides: TGTGCCAGCAGCCAATCGGGAAGGAGCAATCAGCCCCAGCATTTT.

This clone is a singleton in its sample. The CDR3 nucleotides read TGTGCCAGCAGTGAATCGACAGGGTCCTACGAGCAGTACTTC. It yields the protein CASSESTGSYEQYF. The chain joins TRBV2 to TRBJ2-7; 7 nucleotides match TRBD1. V shed 2 bases and J 1 base; nucleotides not matched to a gene: 2. Germline V gene data show CDR1 as SNHLY and CDR2 as FYNNEI. The CDR3 covers 14 residues.

This clone has a single count. The chain joins TRBV6-2 or TRBV6-3 to TRBJ2-1; the match to TRBD1 covers 8 bases. V gave up 6 bases and J gave up 3 bases; unmatched junction bases: 4. Germline CDR1 and CDR2: MNHEY and SVGEGT. The CDR3 consists of 14 residues. As DNA, the CDR3 is TGTGCCAGCAGCACAGGGGGGAACTACAATGAGCAGTTCTTC. Its protein is CASSTGGNYNEQFF.

The chain links TRBV7-2 to TRBJ2-7; no definite D call. V dropped 4 bases and J dropped 4 bases, with 14 bases sitting between them. This CDR3 has 14 residues. Germline CDR1 SGHTA, CDR2 FQGNSA. The CDR3 region is CASSSMTFLYEQYF. CDR3 in DNA: TGTGCCAGCAGCTCCATGACTTTCTTGTACGAGCAGTACTTC.

The rearrangement joins TRBV9 to TRBJ2-7, with D possibly matching TRBD2 (6 bases). The CDR3 spans 14 residues. Trimming removed 3 bases at V and 2 bases at J, with 12 bases between. CDR1 and CDR2 from the germline V gene are SGDLS and YYNGEE. The CDR3 protein is CASSARDGPYEQYF. The DNA of the CDR3 is TGTGCCAGCAGCGCGCGGGACGGACCCTACGAGCAGTACTTC.

The rearrangement uses TRBV7-9 and TRBJ2-7, with no clear D. This CDR3 has 14 residues. The germline gives CDR1 SEHNR, CDR2 FQNEAQ (reference sequence). V lost 4 bases and J 5 bases, leaving 15 bases between the germline ends. This CDR3 reads CASSSPPSVDEQYF. The CDR3 bases are TGTGCCAGCAGCTCGCCGCCCAGTGTCGACGAGCAGTACTTC.

The chain has TRBV19 and TRBJ2-5; 7 positions match TRBD1. This CDR3 has 12 amino acids. The V segment lost 3 bases and the J segment 9 bases; nucleotides outside the gene matches: 4. Germline V gene sequence: CDR1 LNHDA, CDR2 SQIVND (reference sequence). CDR3 bases: TGTGCCAGTAGTATGGGACAGCCTCCCCAGTACTTC. Amino acids: CASSMGQPPQYF.

The chain employs TRBV28 and TRBJ1-5; D uncertain. V lost 6 bases to trimming and J lost 2 bases, with 14 bases between them. The germline V gene encodes CDR1 MDHEN and CDR2 SYDVKM. This CDR3 is 15 amino acids long. This chain's CDR3 is CASRDSRWGNQPQHF. The CDR3 DNA is TGTGCCAGCAGAGACTCCCGGTGGGGCAATCAGCCCCAGCATTTT.

The chain combines TRBV28 with TRBJ1-2; D gene uncertain. The CDR3 consists of 12 residues. From germline, CDR1 is MDHEN and CDR2 SYDVKM. Trimming took off 5 bases at V and 4 bases at J, with 8 bases between the two ends. In DNA, the CDR3 is TGTGCCAGCAGTCCCGGGAGCTATGGCTACACCTTC. Translated, it gives CASSPGSYGYTF.

The chain uses TRBV2 and TRBJ2-7; 8 nucleotides agree with TRBD1. With 7 bases clipped from V and 2 bases from J, the junction kept 7 bases outside the gene matches. The germline CDR1 and CDR2 sequences are SNHLY and FYNNEI. The CDR3 has 14 residues. CDR3 in DNA: TGTGCCAGCACGGTCCAGGGGGCCACCTACGAGCAGTACTTC. This gives the protein CASTVQGATYEQYF.

CDR3 nucleotides: TGTGCTAGTGCGGGACTAGCGGGAGAGAGGGGGATCTCTGGGGCCAACGTCCTGACTTTC. Protein: CASAGLAGERGISGANVLTF. This chain uses TRBV12-5 with TRBJ2-6; 14 bases match TRBD2. CDR3 size: 20 residues. The V gene's germline CDR1 is LGHNT and CDR2 FRNRAP. V lost 7 bases and J lost 0; bases outside the gene matches: 11.

The chain has TRBV14 and TRBJ2-6; D uncertain. The CDR3 has 16 amino acids. V lost 1 base and J 0 bases, leaving 7 bases between the germline ends. Germline V lookup: CDR1 SGHDN, CDR2 FVKESK. The CDR3 sequence: CASSQGSYSGANVLTF. DNA for the CDR3: TGTGCCAGCAGCCAAGGGAGTTACTCTGGGGCCAACGTCCTGACTTTC.